The 16 T cell receptor beta chains presented below share a single source sample, sequenced in a study of blood T cells in healthy people across ages. Primed by a sample-barcoded 5' primer and a J-beta primer mix, a second PCR proceeded for about 6 to 12 cycles. TCRdb redid the calling of the 5' RACE reads with MiXCR, one entry per CDR3 protein. The profile shows 1 million to 1.2 million distinct CDR3 sequences, more than 30% of them singletons. Sequencing was carried out using blood. These receptors came from a man aged 18 to 29 in good health.

The chain recombines TRBV6-2 or TRBV6-3 with TRBJ2-7; the D call may be TRBD1 or TRBD2 (6 bases each). The CDR3 has 16 residues. The germline CDR1 and CDR2 sequences are MNHEY and SVGEGT. The ends were cut back, 0 bases at V and 3 bases at J, with 15 bases in the middle. CDR3 sequence reads: CASSYSNRGPIYEQYF. The CDR3, as DNA: TGTGCCAGCAGTTACTCGAACCGGGGGCCTATCTACGAGCAGTACTTC.

The chain links TRBV29-1 to TRBJ2-1; TRBD2 agrees at 10 bases. V lost 7 bases and J lost 5; bases outside the gene matches: 2. There are 12 residues in the CDR3. Germline V gene lookup returns CDR1 SQVTM and CDR2 ANQGSEA. DNA for the CDR3: TGCAGCGCCGGACTAGCGGACAATGAGCAGTTCTTC. It yields the protein CSAGLADNEQFF.

Note on this clonotype: At one end the junction does not follow the germline gene, possibly because of a read error. The chain employs TRBV4-1 and TRBJ1-5; maybe TRBD1 (5 bases). Germline V CDR1 and CDR2: MGHRA, YSYEKL. The CDR3 is made up of 15 amino acids. CDR3 amino acids: CASSKEGGGTWPQHF. Here the CDR3 DNA reads TGCGCCAGCAGCAAAGAAGGTGGAGGGACGTGGCCCCAGCATTTT.

V gene TRBV13 combines with J gene TRBJ1-4, with TRBD1 identical over 7 bases. The CDR3 runs 17 residues. The V segment lost 2 bases and the J segment 3 bases; nucleotides outside the gene matches: 9. Germline loops: CDR1 PRHDT, CDR2 FYEKMQ (reference sequence). CDR3 DNA sequence: TGTGCCAGCAGCTTAAACCCAGGGGGTGTGGCTAATGAAAAACTGTTTTTT. It is translated as CASSLNPGGVANEKLFF.

The genes are TRBV7-2 and TRBJ2-4, with D unresolved. From germline, CDR1 is SGHTA and CDR2 FQGNSA. V dropped 0 bases and J dropped 6 bases, with 15 bases sitting between them. This CDR3 is built from 16 residues. This CDR3 is CASSLAGTALGNIQYF. CDR3 nucleotide sequence: TGTGCCAGCAGCTTAGCGGGAACAGCCCTCGGAAACATTCAGTACTTC.

The chain carries TRBV6-1 and TRBJ2-5, with TRBD1 as a possible D gene (6 bases). The V end was cut by 8 bases, the J end by 5 bases, with 12 bases between. Looked up from germline, CDR1 is MNHNS and CDR2 is SASEGT. This CDR3 comprises 12 residues. The CDR3 loop is CASHLQGETQYF. CDR3 bases: TGTGCCAGCCACCTTCAGGGGGAGACCCAGTACTTC.

This clonotype was observed a handful of times. The V gene is TRBV4-2, the J gene TRBJ1-1; weak D call: TRBD1 (5 bases). The germline gives CDR1 LGHNA, CDR2 YNFKEQ. This CDR3 is built from 16 residues. V was cut by 0 bases and J by 1 base, with 12 bases left in between. CDR3 nucleotides: TGTGCCAGCAGCCAAGAAATCCGGGGGTCGAACACTGAAGCTTTCTTT. Protein: CASSQEIRGSNTEAFF.

This clonotype was seen only once. This sequence joins TRBV2 and TRBJ1-6; D is uncertain. The germline V gene encodes CDR1 SNHLY and CDR2 FYNNEI. The CDR3 is made up of 15 amino acids. Trimming took off 2 bases at V and 7 bases at J, with 12 bases between the two ends. The DNA of the CDR3 is TGTGCCAGCAGTGAACTCGGCAGAGCCAATTCACCCCTCCACTTT. It yields the protein CASSELGRANSPLHF.

This clonotype was seen a few times. This chain uses TRBV3-1 with TRBJ2-3; the D gene could be TRBD1 or TRBD2 (6 bases each). V dropped 5 bases and J dropped 8 bases, with 20 bases sitting between them. Germline assignment: CDR1 LGHDT and CDR2 YNNKEL (reference sequence). The CDR3 sequence is 15 residues long. In nucleotides, the CDR3 is TGTGCCAGCAGCGCGTCAGGGGCCAGGCGGGGTACGCAGTATTTT. This sequence encodes CASSASGARRGTQYF.

This clonotype was counted ten times or more. The chain is built from TRBV27 and TRBJ2-3; 8 nucleotides line up with TRBD2. J gave up 1 base and V 2 bases, and 2 bases lay outside the gene matches. This CDR3 has 15 residues. The germline CDR1 and CDR2 sequences are MNHEY and SMNVEV (reference sequence). The CDR3 DNA follows: TGTGCCAGCAGTTTAAAAGCGGGGGGCACAGATACGCAGTATTTT. The encoded protein is CASSLKAGGTDTQYF.

This chain connects TRBV20-1 to TRBJ1-1; D gene uncertain. CDR1 and CDR2 (germline): DFQATT, SNEGSKA (reference sequence). V was trimmed by 5 bases and J by 10 bases, leaving 8 bases between them. This CDR3 comprises 9 residues. CDR3 nucleotide sequence: TGCAGTGCTGGCCCCAGAGCTTTCTTT. Translation gives CSAGPRAFF.

The chain carries TRBV20-1 and TRBJ2-3, with 10 bases aligning to TRBD2. This CDR3 comprises 15 residues. Unmatched junction bases numbered 5, after V lost 5 bases and J lost 0 bases. CDR1 and CDR2 (germline): DFQATT, SNEGSKA (reference sequence). Here the CDR3 DNA reads TGCAGTGCTGGACCTAGCGGGGGTAGCACAGATACGCAGTATTTT. Its translation is CSAGPSGGSTDTQYF.

This clonotype was seen a few times. The chain joins TRBV9 to TRBJ1-1; TRBD1 agrees at 7 bases. Germline V CDR1 and CDR2: SGDLS, YYNGEE. The CDR3 runs 14 residues. V was clipped by 0 bases and J by 3 bases; unmatched bases: 2. CDR3 sequence (DNA): TGTGCCAGCAGCGTAGAGGGGGCCGACACTGAAGCTTTCTTT. Translated, it gives CASSVEGADTEAFF.

This clonotype has at least ten counts. CDR3 DNA: TGTGCCAGCAGCCAAGAGAACACTGAAGCTTTCTTT. This translates into CASSQENTEAFF. The chain joins TRBV4-2 to TRBJ1-1; D gene unclear. CDR3 size: 12 residues. Germline-derived CDR1 and CDR2 are LGHNA and YNFKEQ. The germline V and J ends were trimmed by 0 bases and 1 base, with 0 bases remaining between them.

V and J are TRBV12-3 or TRBV12-4 and TRBJ1-2; TRBD1 might be the D (5 bases). This CDR3 is built from 12 residues. Trimming pared 4 bases from V and 8 bases from J, leaving 11 bases between. CDR3 in DNA: TGTGCCAGCAGTTCAGGGTTTGGAGGCTACACCTTC. It yields the protein CASSSGFGGYTF.

In this sample, this clonotype turned up a few times. This chain uses TRBV15 with TRBJ2-3; no reliable D call. With 0 bases removed from V and 0 bases from J, the gap between germline ends came to 4 bases. CDR1 and CDR2 from the germline V gene are LNHNV and YYDKDF (reference sequence). The length of the CDR3 is 14 residues. CDR3 sequence reads: CATSRDGSTDTQYF. In nucleotides, the CDR3 is TGTGCCACCAGCAGAGATGGGAGCACAGATACGCAGTATTTT.